This is a list of T cell receptor beta chains from one sample in a study of cytomegalovirus exposure and HLA in healthy donors. Libraries were prepared by immunoSEQ multiplex PCR; TCRdb keeps only in-frame clonotypes and omits some of them. The sample shows 250,000 to 350,000 clones, over 85% of them seen only once. The sequenced sample was PBMCs. The source is a woman under 30 in good health and CMV-seronegative. Both conserved end residues are part of each CDR3. D genes are given only for firm matches. Only part of the rows carry a size: once, few, many, or a class if the clone is expanded.

>TRBJ2-7|TRBV5-6|NA|14|TRBD2
TGTGCCAGCAGCTTGGGTCTAGCGGGGGGCGAGCAGTACTTC
CASSLGLAGGEQYF
>TRBJ2-5|TRBV7-9|NA|13|NA
TGTGCCAGCAGCGCGGGGGCGCAAGAGACCCAGTACTTC
CASSAGAQETQYF
>TRBJ1-6|TRBV6-1|NA|17|TRBD1
TGTGCCAGCAGTGTTACCGGGACAGGGCGCGTCAATTCACCCCTCCACTTT
CASSVTGTGRVNSPLHF
>TRBJ2-5|TRBV5-4|NA|16|TRBD1
TGTGCCAGCAGTTCCGGGACAGGGGGTTCTCAAGAGACCCAGTACTTC
CASSSGTGGSQETQYF
>TRBJ2-7|TRBV6-1|few|13|NA
TGTGCCAGCATGGCCCGGGAAACCTACGAGCAGTACTTC
CASMARETYEQYF
>TRBJ1-5|TRBV7-8|NA|17|NA
TGTGCCAGCAGCTTAGATGGAGGGGACGATAGCAATCAGCCCCAGCATTTT
CASSLDGGDDSNQPQHF
>TRBJ2-7|TRBV10-3|NA|15|TRBD1
TGTGCCATCACCTCCTCGGGACAGGCTTACGGGGAGCAGTACTTC
CAITSSGQAYGEQYF
>TRBJ2-7|TRBV11-2|NA|14|NA
TGTGCCAGCAGCCCTCGCCCCGAACAGGGCGAGCAGTACTTC
CASSPRPEQGEQYF
>TRBJ1-6|TRBV6-6|NA|15|TRBD1
TGTGCCAGCAGTTCAGGACAGGGGGCGCGTTCACCCCTCCACTTT
CASSSGQGARSPLHF
>TRBJ2-7|TRBV5-5|NA|16|TRBD1
TGTGCCAGCAGCTTCGGGCTGACAGGGGTCTATCTTGAGCAGTACTTC
CASSFGLTGVYLEQYF
>TRBJ2-6|TRBV5-1|NA|19|TRBD2
TGCGCCAGCAGCTTGGCCCCTGCGGGGGGGTTATCTGGGGCCAACGTCCTGACTTTC
CASSLAPAGGLSGANVLTF
>TRBJ2-4|TRBV7-9|NA|15|NA
TGTGCCAGCAGCTTAGTTGACAGCGCGAAAAACATTCAGTACTTC
CASSLVDSAKNIQYF